The clone carrying this T cell receptor beta chain came up a few times. Its antigen remains unidentified. Distinct nucleotide sequences in the sample also encode this CDR3. The source of the sample is a study of cytotoxic CD8 clonotypes in ibrutinib-treated CLL. The overall study: Samples averaged roughly 280,000 productive templates and tens of thousands of productive rearrangements.

Investigators sought sequencing depths of between 1 in 200,000 and 1 in 1 million T cells. The assay was immunoSEQ multiplex PCR, and TCRdb's table has in-frame clones only and misses some. This sample has tens of thousands of clones, with about 69% found just once. Study results and caveats: Clonality was higher at baseline than in age-matched healthy donors and tracked circulating CD8+ T-cell counts.

CDR3 size: 13 residues. The germline CDR1 and CDR2 sequences are LNHDA and SQIVND (reference sequence). Trimming removed 7 bases at V and 1 base at J, with 10 bases between. The sequence was collected from a human donor with chronic lymphocytic leukemia. V usage is TRBV19 and J usage is TRBJ1-1; a possible D gene is TRBD1 (5 bases). The sample consisted of PBMCs, taken after 24 months of ibrutinib treatment. CDR3 loop: CASTPTGNTEAFF. CDR3 DNA sequence: TGTGCCAGTACTCCCACAGGGAACACTGAAGCTTTCTTT. The whole variable domain, filled in from reference TRBV19 and TRBJ1-1, reads DGGITQSPKYLFRKEGQNVTLSCEQNLNHDAMYWYRQDPGQGLRLIYYSQIVNDFQKGDIAEGYSVSREKKESFPLTVTSAQKNPTAFYLCASTPTGNTEAFFGQGTRLTVV.